A single sample gave rise to the 14 T cell receptor beta chains below, sequenced in a study of blood T cell repertoires in COVID-19. Method: immunoSEQ multiplex PCR; TCRdb's copy keeps in-frame clones and lacks some. The sample contains around 130,000 clones, around 87% of which appear only once. The sequenced material came from peripheral blood. The receptors were sampled from a woman in her fifties or sixties who had recovered from COVID-19.

The rearrangement joins TRBV10-3 to TRBJ1-2, with D tentatively TRBD1 (6 bases). The CDR3 is 13 residues long. Looked up from germline, CDR1 is ENHRY and CDR2 is SYGVKD. V was shortened by 0 bases and J by 6 bases, with 8 bases between the two germline ends. The CDR3 sequence: CAISESGGDGYTF. In DNA form, the CDR3 reads TGTGCCATCAGTGAGTCAGGGGGAGATGGCTACACCTTC.

The chain uses TRBV5-4 and TRBJ2-2; 10 bases line up with TRBD2. CDR3 length: 17 residues. V shed 0 bases and J 6 bases; nucleotides not matched to a gene: 8. CDR1 SGHNT and CDR2 YYREEE come from the germline V gene (reference sequence). DNA of the CDR3: TGTGCCAGCAGCTTGGGGCAGGAGCGGGGGGGCCCCGGGGAGCTGTTTTTT. It translates to CASSLGQERGGPGELFF.

This clone was picked up a small number of times. The chain couples TRBV7-2 to TRBJ1-2; no definite D call. Germline-derived CDR1 and CDR2 are SGHTA and FQGNSA. The CDR3 runs to 14 residues. V was clipped by 4 bases and J by 4 bases, with 13 bases between them. DNA of the CDR3: TGTGCCAGCAGCTCATACGCCGGTGCCTATGGCTACACCTTC. The encoded protein is CASSSYAGAYGYTF.

The chain combines TRBV19 with TRBJ2-3, with TRBD2 as a possible D gene (5 bases). The V gene lost 5 bases and the J gene lost 13 bases, with 19 bases spanning the gap. From germline, CDR1 is LNHDA and CDR2 SQIVND (reference sequence). The CDR3 is 13 residues long. CDR3 DNA sequence: TGTGCCAGTAGTCTAAGGACGCATACTAGGGAGTATTTT. As protein: CASSLRTHTREYF.

This sequence joins TRBV10-3 and TRBJ2-1, with TRBD2 matching 14 bases. The length of the CDR3 is 15 residues. Germline V gene lookup returns CDR1 ENHRY and CDR2 SYGVKD. Unmatched junction bases numbered 10, after V lost 10 bases and J lost 8 bases. The CDR3 DNA reads TGTGCCACGCGGACTAGCGGGGGGCCTGGCGATGAGCAGTTCTTC. Amino acid sequence: CATRTSGGPGDEQFF.

The chain links TRBV3-1 (or the pseudogene TRBV3-2) to TRBJ2-3; D perhaps matches TRBD1 (6 bases). The ends were cut back, 1 base at V and 2 bases at J, with 10 bases in the middle. Germline V gives CDR1 LGHDT, CDR2 YNNKEL (reference sequence). This CDR3 is 15 amino acids long. Here the CDR3 DNA reads TGTGCCAGCAGCCAAGGGTGGACAGCCACAGATACGCAGTATTTT. Translated, it gives CASSQGWTATDTQYF.

The chain combines TRBV28 with TRBJ1-2, with D possibly TRBD1 on 5 matching bases. CDR3 size: 12 residues. The germline CDR1 and CDR2 sequences are MDHEN and SYDVKM. CDR3 nucleotide sequence: TGTGCACACCACGCGGGGCACCATGGCTACACCTTC. Protein: CAHHAGHHGYTF.

The chain links TRBV5-1 to TRBJ2-5; D perhaps matches TRBD2 (6 bases). Trimming cost V 0 bases and J 1 base, with 16 bases left between them. From germline, CDR1 is SGHRS and CDR2 YFSETQ. This CDR3 contains 17 residues. The CDR3 DNA reads TGCGCCAGCAGCTTGGGGCCGGCTAGCGAGCTCCAAGAGACCCAGTACTTC. This encodes CASSLGPASELQETQYF.

The chain is built from TRBV4-2 and TRBJ2-3; TRBD1 matches 12 bases. V was pared by 0 bases and J by 6 bases, with 4 bases of the junction left unmatched. The germline CDR1 and CDR2 sequences are LGHNA and YNFKEQ. The CDR3 has 16 amino acids. CDR3 nucleotides: TGTGCCAGCAGCCAAGACGGGACAGGGGGCGAGGATACGCAGTATTTT. Encoded protein: CASSQDGTGGEDTQYF.

For this clone: Other DNA sequences in this specimen translate into the identical CDR3. The V gene is TRBV19, the J gene TRBJ1-1, with D perhaps matching TRBD1 (6 bases). Germline V gives CDR1 LNHDA, CDR2 SQIVND (reference sequence). This CDR3 has 13 amino acids. Between the trimmed V and J ends, which lost 5 bases and 6 bases, there was a span of 13 bases. Written as DNA, the CDR3 is TGTGCCAGTAGTTCCCAACAGGGATCTGAAGCTTTCTTT. Its protein product is CASSSQQGSEAFF.

V usage is TRBV27 and J usage is TRBJ2-3; 9 nucleotides line up with TRBD2. The CDR3 totals 18 residues. CDR1 is MNHEY and CDR2 is SMNVEV in the germline V gene (reference sequence). Germline trimming cut 1 base from V and 2 bases from J; bases unmatched to any gene: 10. The CDR3 bases are TGTGCCAGCAGTTTATTGGGTAGCGGGGGACTCTACACAGATACGCAGTATTTT. This gives the protein CASSLLGSGGLYTDTQYF.

The chain carries TRBV6-4 and TRBJ2-3; D uncertain. CDR1 and CDR2 from the germline V gene are MRHNA and SNTAGT. V lost 0 bases to trimming and J lost 0 bases, with 4 bases between them. The CDR3 extends over 14 amino acids. The CDR3 DNA reads TGTGCCAGCAGTGACTCGCGGAGCACAGATACGCAGTATTTT. Amino acids: CASSDSRSTDTQYF.

The chain links TRBV11-2 to TRBJ2-1; tentative D call: TRBD1 (6 bases). Germline CDR1 is SGHAT and CDR2 is FQNNGV. The CDR3 contains 16 residues. With 5 bases removed from V and 2 bases from J, the gap between germline ends came to 16 bases. The CDR3 region has the DNA TGTGCCAGCAGCCACCTACACGGGACAACCTACAATGAGCAGTTCTTC. Protein product: CASSHLHGTTYNEQFF.

This chain joins TRBV19 and TRBJ2-7; a weak D match, TRBD2 (6 bases). The germline gives CDR1 LNHDA, CDR2 SQIVND (reference sequence). The germline V and J ends were trimmed by 8 bases and 6 bases, with 11 bases remaining between them. The CDR3 loop spans 11 amino acids. CDR3 protein: CASGGSVEQYF. CDR3 DNA: TGTGCCAGTGGGGGGTCCGTCGAGCAGTACTTC.